This T cell receptor (beta chain) was sequenced in a study of regulatory T cells in long-lasting Graves disease. Study results and caveats: Accuracy was perhaps lowered by the small sample size.

The sample holds many counts of this clonotype. The antigen is unknown. Combining iRepertoire HTBI primers with Arm-PCR of CDR3 regions, the authors built TCR beta libraries. TCRdb ran MiXCR on the multiplex PCR reads and lists one entry per CDR3 protein. This sample yields roughly 430,000 distinct CDR3 sequences, of which roughly 17% are seen a single time; approximately 12% belongs to the top ten. Trimming removed 0 bases from V and 5 bases from J, with 14 bases in between. The CDR3 extends over 15 amino acids. Germline CDR1 and CDR2: GTSNPN and SVGIG (reference sequence). The time point: newly diagnosed GD, antithyroid drugs for less than 3 months. With RNA extracted from PBMCs as input, the TCR library was made. This sample was shared with a second study, whose subject was T cells in Graves' hyperthyroidism and ophthalmopathy.

The sequence was obtained from a woman aged 30 to 39 with Graves disease. V usage is TRBV30 and J usage is TRBJ2-1; possibly TRBD2 for D (6 bases). The source material was peripheral blood mononuclear cells (PBMCs), sampled at new diagnosis, from a patient treated with antithyroid drugs. The CDR3 sequence: CAWSVGRRRDNEQFF. Here the CDR3 DNA reads TGTGCCTGGAGTGTTGGGAGGAGGCGCGACAATGAGCAGTTCTTC.